The 25 T cell receptor beta chains below all came from one sample that was sequenced in a study of blood T cells in healthy people across ages. Primers used in a second PCR of roughly 6 to 12 cycles were a sample-barcoded 5' primer and a J-beta primer mix. TCRdb reprocessed the 5' RACE reads via MiXCR and lists one record per CDR3 protein. The sample yields nearly 800,000 distinct CDR3 sequences, around 50% seen once. The sequencing sample was made of blood. The source of these receptors is a man in his forties in good health.

The chain links TRBV20-1 to TRBJ2-1, with D perhaps TRBD2 (7 bases). Trimming cost V 6 bases and J 7 bases, with 22 bases left between them. The germline V gene has CDR1 DFQATT and CDR2 SNEGSKA (reference sequence). The CDR3 runs 15 residues. The CDR3 sequence: CSAGGALVAANEQFF. DNA of the CDR3: TGCAGTGCGGGGGGGGCTTTGGTAGCAGCGAATGAGCAGTTCTTC.

The CDR3 region has the DNA TGTGCCAGCAGCCGATTACGCGAAGAGACCCAGTACTTC. As protein: CASSRLREETQYF. The chain has TRBV27 and TRBJ2-5, with D unclear. V was pared by 6 bases and J by 3 bases, with 11 bases between. CDR3 size: 13 residues. Germline V gene lookup returns CDR1 MNHEY and CDR2 SMNVEV (reference sequence).

This clonotype was observed at least ten times. V is TRBV4-2 and J is TRBJ2-7; D is uncertain. CDR1 LGHNA and CDR2 YNFKEQ come from the germline V gene. CDR3 length: 15 residues. Trimming pared 4 bases from V and 2 bases from J, leaving 15 bases between. The DNA of the CDR3 is TGTGCCAGCAGCCTCCATCTCGAGAGGACCTACGAGCAGTACTTC. Its protein product is CASSLHLERTYEQYF.

This clonotype has a handful of counts. CDR3 nucleotide sequence: TGTGCCAGCAGTTACGGTCCTAATCCAGATACGCAGTATTTT. Translated: CASSYGPNPDTQYF. This sequence joins TRBV6-6 and TRBJ2-3; D is ambiguous. Germline assignment: CDR1 MNHNY and CDR2 SVGAGI (reference sequence). V lost 2 bases and J 4 bases, leaving 10 bases between the germline ends. This CDR3 spans 14 amino acids.

CDR3: CASSPRTSQETQYF. In nucleotides, the CDR3 is TGTGCCAGCTCACCACGGACTAGCCAAGAGACCCAGTACTTC. This chain connects TRBV18 to TRBJ2-5; 7 bases align to TRBD2. This CDR3 has 14 amino acids. V shed 1 base, J shed 1 base, and the junction held 0 bases outside the gene matches. Germline-derived CDR1 and CDR2 are KGHSH and LQKENI.

The J gene is TRBJ1-6, the V gene TRBV10-3, with 8 bases lining up with TRBD1. The CDR3 consists of 14 residues. V was clipped by 2 bases and J by 9 bases; unmatched bases: 3. CDR1 is ENHRY and CDR2 is SYGVKD in the germline V gene. The CDR3 region is CAISEGQGGSPLHF. As DNA, the CDR3 is TGTGCCATCAGTGAGGGACAGGGTGGTTCACCCCTCCACTTT.

V and J are TRBV14 and TRBJ2-3; possible D gene TRBD2, 7 bases. The CDR3 length is 17 residues. Trimming removed 2 bases from V and 2 bases from J, with 17 bases in between. Germline V gene sequence: CDR1 SGHDN, CDR2 FVKESK. The CDR3 nucleotides are TGTGCCAGCAGCCAACTTTCGGGGGGCAAAAACACAGATACGCAGTATTTT. Protein: CASSQLSGGKNTDTQYF.

This clonotype was picked up a small number of times. This chain connects TRBV29-1 to TRBJ2-1, with D possibly TRBD1 on 6 matching bases. Germline assignment: CDR1 SQVTM and CDR2 ANQGSEA. V lost 6 bases, J lost 2 bases, and 20 bases lay in between. The CDR3 has 16 residues. CDR3 protein: CSVHRRGGPTYNEQFF. The CDR3 bases are TGCAGCGTCCACCGGCGTGGGGGCCCTACCTACAATGAGCAGTTCTTC.

A few counts support this clonotype. One end of the junction does not line up with germline, which may come from a read error. J is TRBJ2-3 and V is TRBV7-7; D may match TRBD1 or TRBD2 (5 bases each). The CDR3 length is 15 residues. From germline, CDR1 is SSHAT and CDR2 FNYEAQ (reference sequence). The CDR3 region has the DNA TGTGCTAGCAGCTCCAAACTAGGGACCACGGATACGCAGTATTTT. This encodes CASSSKLGTTDTQYF.

This sequence joins TRBV27 and TRBJ2-7; TRBD1 matches 8 bases. The V and J ends lost 5 bases and 4 bases, in that order; junction bases with no gene match: 16. Per the germline V gene, CDR1 is MNHEY and CDR2 is SMNVEV (reference sequence). The CDR3 loop spans 17 amino acids. CDR3 nucleotides: TGTGCCAGCAGTAGCCAGGCAGGGGGCTTCCTTACTTACGAGCAGTACTTC. Its translation is CASSSQAGGFLTYEQYF.

In DNA, the CDR3 is TGTGCCAGCAGCGCCGCGGGGAACACTGAAGCTTTCTTT. Its translation: CASSAAGNTEAFF. This chain uses TRBV7-3 with TRBJ1-1, with D hard to call. This CDR3 spans 13 amino acids. CDR1 SGHTA and CDR2 FQGTGA come from the germline V gene. V was cut by 5 bases and J by 1 base, with 8 bases left in between.

The V call is TRBV6-6, the J call TRBJ2-7; tentatively, D is TRBD1 or TRBD2 (5 bases each). This CDR3 comprises 15 residues. V shed 0 bases and J shed 5 bases, with 14 bases lying between them. Germline V gene data show CDR1 as MNHNY and CDR2 as SVGAGI (reference sequence). In DNA form, the CDR3 reads TGTGCCAGCAGTTACTCGCCCCCAGGGCGGGACGAGCAGTACTTC. Protein sequence: CASSYSPPGRDEQYF.

The chain links TRBV10-3 to TRBJ2-5, with TRBD2 identical over 7 bases. The germline V gene has CDR1 ENHRY and CDR2 SYGVKD. CDR3 length equals 15 residues. V was clipped by 6 bases and J by 11 bases; unmatched bases: 18. The CDR3 sequence is CAISPSSGRRNEQYF. CDR3 coding DNA: TGTGCCATCAGCCCCAGTAGCGGGCGAAGGAATGAGCAGTACTTC.

V gene TRBV14 combines with J gene TRBJ2-7, with 7 bases aligning to TRBD1. CDR1 SGHDN and CDR2 FVKESK come from the germline V gene. V shed 4 bases, J shed 3 bases, and the junction held 18 bases outside the gene matches. This CDR3 has 18 residues. CDR3 DNA: TGTGCCAGCAGCCCGCTTGGCCCAACAGGGGCACAATACTACGAGCAGTACTTC. Protein sequence: CASSPLGPTGAQYYEQYF.

The chain employs TRBV6-2 or TRBV6-3 and TRBJ1-2, with TRBD1 matching over 7 bases. CDR1 MNHEY and CDR2 SVGEGT come from the germline V gene. V dropped 6 bases and J dropped 6; count of bases not matched to a gene: 7. CDR3 length equals 13 residues. The chain's CDR3 is CASSDRAMDGYTF. CDR3 coding DNA: TGTGCCAGCAGCGACAGGGCGATGGATGGCTACACCTTC.

The J gene is TRBJ2-7, the V gene TRBV15, with 9 positions matching TRBD2. The CDR3 totals 15 residues. Trimming at V came to 4 bases and at J to 4 bases, leaving 8 bases not matched to a gene. Germline V CDR1 and CDR2: LNHNV, YYDKDF (reference sequence). As DNA, the CDR3 is TGTGCCACCAGCAACCTCCTAGCGGGAAGTTACGAGCAGTACTTC. Translated: CATSNLLAGSYEQYF.

This clonotype was seen a handful of times. The gene calls are TRBV18 and TRBJ1-2; D is perhaps TRBD1 (6 bases). With 0 bases removed from V and 0 bases from J, the gap between germline ends came to 14 bases. The CDR3 has 17 amino acids. Germline V lookup: CDR1 KGHSH, CDR2 LQKENI. CDR3 nucleotides: TGTGCCAGCTCACCACCATCAGGGGTCGGAGCTAACTATGGCTACACCTTC. It translates to CASSPPSGVGANYGYTF.

Ten or more counts support this clonotype. This chain connects TRBV10-2 to TRBJ2-1; 8 positions agree with TRBD2. CDR3 length: 14 amino acids. CDR1 is WSHSY and CDR2 is SAAADI in the germline V gene. Trimming cost V 2 bases and J 5 bases; bases outside gene matches: 2. CDR3 in DNA: TGCGCCAGCAGTGAGCAGGGACTAGACAATGAGCAGTTCTTC. Translation gives CASSEQGLDNEQFF.

This chain links TRBV5-4 with TRBJ2-4, with 10 nucleotides matching TRBD1. Germline trimming cut 0 bases from V and 4 bases from J; bases unmatched to any gene: 1. CDR3 length equals 15 residues. CDR1 and CDR2 from the germline V gene are SGHNT and YYREEE (reference sequence). CDR3 nucleotides: TGTGCCAGCAGCTTGGGGACAGGGGGTAAAAACATTCAGTACTTC. Translating gives CASSLGTGGKNIQYF. Drawing the rest from reference TRBV5-4 and TRBJ2-4, the complete variable domain is ETGVTQSPTHLIKTRGQQVTLRCSSQSGHNTVSWYQQALGQGPQFIFQYYREEENGRGNFPPRFSGLQFPNYSSELNVNALELDDSALYLCASSLGTGGKNIQYFGAGTRLSVL.

This clonotype appeared a few times. The chain is built from TRBV28 and TRBJ2-5; the match to TRBD2 covers 7 bases. Unmatched junction bases numbered 11, after V lost 4 bases and J lost 3 bases. In germline, CDR1 is MDHEN, CDR2 SYDVKM. CDR3 length: 16 amino acids. The CDR3 here is CASSSGGGRVEETQYF. CDR3 nucleotide sequence: TGTGCCAGCAGTTCTGGGGGAGGGAGAGTCGAAGAGACCCAGTACTTC.

V and J are TRBV20-1 and TRBJ2-7; maybe TRBD1 (6 bases). Trimming pared 4 bases from V and 4 bases from J, leaving 14 bases between. Germline lookup yields CDR1 DFQATT and CDR2 SNEGSKA (reference sequence). The CDR3 totals 13 residues. As DNA, the CDR3 is TGCAGTGCTATCCCAGGGGTAAGATACGAGCAGTACTTC. Amino acid sequence: CSAIPGVRYEQYF.

This sequence joins TRBV11-3 and TRBJ2-3; D perhaps matches TRBD2 (6 bases). Germline CDR1 is SGHNT and CDR2 is YENEEA. The V and J ends lost 7 bases and 1 base respectively, with 21 bases between them. This CDR3 has 17 amino acids. The CDR3 DNA reads TGTGCCAGCAACCCCGGGCGGGCTAGCGATGGCACAGATACGCAGTATTTT. Translated, it gives CASNPGRASDGTDTQYF.

The chain employs TRBV28 and TRBJ2-6, with 9 bases fitting TRBD2. J lost 1 base, V lost 1 base, and 8 bases had no gene match. The germline V gene has CDR1 MDHEN and CDR2 SYDVKM. The CDR3 sequence is 19 residues long. The CDR3, as DNA: TGTGCCAGCAGTTTATTGGAGGCGGGAGGGGGTTCTGGGGCCAACGTCCTGACTTTC. Protein: CASSLLEAGGGSGANVLTF.

The chain couples TRBV20-1 to TRBJ2-3; D may be TRBD2 (7 bases). With 6 bases removed from V and 6 bases from J, the gap between germline ends came to 19 bases. CDR1 is DFQATT, CDR2 SNEGSKA, per germline (reference sequence). The CDR3 length is 14 residues. This CDR3 is CSASTGMRGDTQYF. CDR3 DNA: TGCAGTGCGAGCACAGGGATGCGGGGGGATACGCAGTATTTT.

This clonotype was seen just once. J is TRBJ2-1 and V is TRBV28, with D possibly TRBD1 on 6 matching bases. The CDR3 sequence is 14 residues long. CDR1 is MDHEN, CDR2 SYDVKM, per germline. V lost 4 bases, J lost 5 bases, and 12 bases lay in between. For the CDR3, the DNA is TGTGCCAGCAGTTGGGACACTTCGAACAATGAGCAGTTCTTC. This translates into CASSWDTSNNEQFF.